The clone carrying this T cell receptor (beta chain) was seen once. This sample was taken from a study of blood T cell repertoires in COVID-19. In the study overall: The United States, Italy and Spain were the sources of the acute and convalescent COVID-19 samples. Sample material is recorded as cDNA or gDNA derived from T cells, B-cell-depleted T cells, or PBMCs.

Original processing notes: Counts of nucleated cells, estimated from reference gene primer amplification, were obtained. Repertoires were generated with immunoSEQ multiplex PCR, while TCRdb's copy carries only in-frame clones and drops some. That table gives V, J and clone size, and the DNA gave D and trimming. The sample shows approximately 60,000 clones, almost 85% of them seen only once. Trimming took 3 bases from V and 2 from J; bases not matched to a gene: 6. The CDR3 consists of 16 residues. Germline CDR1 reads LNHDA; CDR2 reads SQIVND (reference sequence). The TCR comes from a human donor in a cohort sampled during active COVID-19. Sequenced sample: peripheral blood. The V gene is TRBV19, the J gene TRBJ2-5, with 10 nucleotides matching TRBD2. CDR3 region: CASSIGVAGGQETQYF. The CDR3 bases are TGTGCCAGTAGTATTGGGGTAGCGGGGGGACAAGAGACCCAGTACTTC.